This T cell receptor beta chain was sequenced in a study of T cells in Graves' hyperthyroidism and ophthalmopathy. Study outcomes and limitations: Most clonotypes expanded in thyroid above 0.001 were likewise present in blood. Stable hyperthyroidism was told apart from ophthalmopathy by a model built on 13 V-J features.

TCR beta CDR3 regions were amplified from RNA. When the TCR CDR3 underwent first-round RT-PCR, the HTBI primer set was used. TCRdb reprocessed the multiplex PCR reads via MiXCR and lists one record per CDR3 protein. The sample holds nearly 600,000 distinct CDR3 sequences, 14% seen once. The CDR3 has 18 amino acids. V lost 6 bases to trimming and J lost 1 base; unmatched junction nucleotides: 15. In patients aged 18 to 65, hyperthyroidism was newly diagnosed, with duration under 2 months. Diagnoses were made from clinical symptoms, serum measures (thyroxine and TRAb), thyroid ultrasound and orbital computed tomography. In its sample, this clonotype was seen many times. Its antigen is not known.

The chain links TRBV12-3 or TRBV12-4 to TRBJ1-1; TRBD1 aligns across 9 bases. The receptor was isolated from a young woman with Graves' hyperthyroidism that later progressed to Graves' ophthalmopathy. Sequencing input: blood. The CDR3 DNA reads TGTGCCAGCAGGCAACAGGGGGCCCGGCTTGGGGCGAACACTGAAGCTTTCTTT. Amino acid sequence: CASRQQGARLGANTEAFF.